What follows are 23 T cell receptor beta chains derived from one specimen sequenced in a study of T cell responses to AZD1222 COVID-19 vaccine. Sequencing used immunoSEQ multiplex PCR; TCRdb keeps in-frame clones, though not all of them. The sample lists approximately 140,000 clones, roughly 90% occurring once. Material: peripheral blood, obtained on day 0 of AZD1222 vaccination. The receptor set was obtained from an adult in good health.

J is TRBJ1-2 and V is TRBV5-4; 7 nucleotides align to TRBD1. The CDR3 totals 16 residues. Losses at the gene ends were 4 bases for V and 3 bases for J; bases not matched to a gene: 12. CDR1 is SGHNT, CDR2 YYREEE, per germline (reference sequence). The CDR3 loop is CASSRVGVRGDYGYTF. The CDR3 coding sequence is TGTGCCAGCAGCCGCGTTGGCGTCAGGGGGGACTATGGCTACACCTTC.

The chain carries TRBV5-6 and TRBJ1-1; D unresolved. CDR3 size: 13 residues. Germline V lookup: CDR1 SGHDT, CDR2 YYEEEE. V lost 4 bases to trimming and J lost 5 bases, with 12 bases between them. This CDR3 reads CASSPPRITEAFF. Written as DNA, the CDR3 is TGTGCCAGCAGCCCACCTCGTATAACTGAAGCTTTCTTT.

This clone was found once. The chain recombines TRBV7-9 with TRBJ1-2, with D possibly being TRBD1 (5 bases). The CDR3 consists of 14 residues. Trimming removed 0 bases from V and 5 bases from J, with 10 bases in between. Looked up from germline, CDR1 is SEHNR and CDR2 is FQNEAQ (reference sequence). Here the CDR3 reads CASSLAGQEYGYTF. The CDR3 nucleotides read TGTGCCAGCAGCTTAGCCGGACAAGAGTATGGCTACACCTTC. Filled out from reference TRBV7-9 and TRBJ1-2, the complete variable domain reads DTGVSQNPRHKITKRGQNVTFRCDPISEHNRLYWYRQTLGQGPEFLTYFQNEAQLEKSRLLSDRFSAERPKGSFSTLEIQRTEQGDSAMYLCASSLAGQEYGYTFGSGTRLTVV.

J is TRBJ2-4 and V is TRBV11-2, with no clear D. Trimming removed 5 bases at V and 7 bases at J, with 12 bases between. From germline, CDR1 is SGHAT and CDR2 FQNNGV. The CDR3 has 13 amino acids. Written as DNA, the CDR3 is TGTGCCAGCAGCCCAACAGACCTCAACATTCAGTACTTC. It yields the protein CASSPTDLNIQYF.

The chain employs TRBV2 and TRBJ1-1, with D tentatively TRBD1 (6 bases). The germline V gene encodes CDR1 SNHLY and CDR2 FYNNEI. V was trimmed by 8 bases and J by 0 bases, leaving 19 bases between them. CDR3 length equals 16 residues. This chain's CDR3 is CASDGDTGGLNTEAFF. CDR3 nucleotide sequence: TGTGCCAGCGACGGGGACACCGGAGGATTGAACACTGAAGCTTTCTTT.

The chain joins TRBV2 to TRBJ2-7; TRBD1 might be the D (6 bases). Germline V gives CDR1 SNHLY, CDR2 FYNNEI. The CDR3 loop spans 12 amino acids. V lost 6 bases and J lost 6, with 12 bases in between. CDR3 nucleotide sequence: TGTGCCAGCAGAGAACAGGGATCCGAGCAGTACTTC. Translation gives CASREQGSEQYF.

This sequence joins TRBV5-1 and TRBJ2-1; 7 nucleotides agree with TRBD1. V gave up 0 bases and J gave up 9 bases; unmatched junction bases: 9. This CDR3 region has 15 residues. Germline V CDR1 and CDR2: SGHRS, YFSETQ. The CDR3 nucleotides are TGCGCCAGCAGCTTGGTTTTAGAGGGGGACAGTGAGCAGTTCTTC. Its protein is CASSLVLEGDSEQFF.

The CDR3 region is CASSQFPQGYEQYF. The CDR3 DNA is TGTGCCAGCAGTCAATTCCCGCAGGGCTACGAGCAGTACTTC. The chain uses TRBV2 and TRBJ2-7; D perhaps matches TRBD1 (5 bases). The CDR3 totals 14 residues. With 5 bases removed from V and 3 bases from J, the gap between germline ends came to 14 bases. CDR1 and CDR2 from the germline V gene are SNHLY and FYNNEI.

The J gene is TRBJ2-7, the V gene TRBV7-2, with no clear D. Trimming stripped 0 bases from V and 6 bases from J, with 12 bases between. This CDR3 is built from 14 residues. CDR1 and CDR2 (germline): SGHTA, FQGNSA. Here the CDR3 DNA reads TGTGCCAGCAGCTTAGCGGCATCTCCGTCCGAGCAGTACTTC. Its protein is CASSLAASPSEQYF.

This clone occurred a few times. The gene calls are TRBV3-1 (or the pseudogene TRBV3-2) and TRBJ1-1; D gene uncertain. The CDR3 contains 14 residues. Looked up from germline, CDR1 is LGHDT and CDR2 is YNNKEL (reference sequence). V was trimmed by 4 bases and J by 1 base, leaving 10 bases between them. CDR3 nucleotides: TGTGCCAGCAGCCCCAGGTTTGGGAACACTGAAGCTTTCTTT. It encodes CASSPRFGNTEAFF.

V is TRBV4-2 and J is TRBJ1-5, with 7 nucleotides matching TRBD1. Germline CDR1 LGHNA, CDR2 YNFKEQ. CDR3 length: 16 amino acids. V lost 3 bases and J lost 2; bases outside the gene matches: 7. CDR3: CASSQVDREGNQPQHF. The CDR3 DNA follows: TGTGCCAGCAGCCAGGTTGACAGGGAGGGCAATCAGCCCCAGCATTTT.

The V and J genes are TRBV10-1 and TRBJ2-5, with D unclear. CDR3 length: 15 residues. V lost 2 bases and J lost 1, with 11 bases in between. Looked up from germline, CDR1 is WNHNN and CDR2 is SYGVQD (reference sequence). The CDR3 DNA follows: TGCGCCAGCAGTGAGGACCCCAGTGCCCAAGAGACCCAGTACTTC. This codes for CASSEDPSAQETQYF.

CDR3 nucleotide sequence: TGTGCCAGCAGTCGACAGGGGGTGAACACTGAAGCTTTCTTT. Its translation: CASSRQGVNTEAFF. V usage is TRBV6-5 and J usage is TRBJ1-1; TRBD1 matches 9 bases. J was trimmed by 0 bases and V by 5 bases; bases with no gene match: 1. CDR1 is MNHEY, CDR2 SVGAGI, per germline. This CDR3 spans 14 amino acids.

The rearrangement links TRBV6-5 to TRBJ2-7; D call uncertain. The CDR3 runs 13 residues. The V gene's germline CDR1 is MNHEY and CDR2 SVGAGI. V lost 8 bases to trimming and J lost 2 bases, with 13 bases between them. The CDR3 protein is CASGSGRTYEQYF. In nucleotides, the CDR3 is TGTGCCAGCGGTTCTGGTCGGACCTACGAGCAGTACTTC.

This chain connects TRBV9 to TRBJ1-2; D perhaps matches TRBD1 (5 bases). Germline CDR1 is SGDLS and CDR2 is YYNGEE. Trimming left V 5 bases short and J 2 bases short, with 10 bases between. The CDR3 sequence is 13 residues long. The CDR3 loop is CASSTRGNYGYTF. CDR3 nucleotides: TGTGCCAGCAGTACCCGGGGGAACTATGGCTACACCTTC. Together with reference TRBV9 and TRBJ1-2, the CDR3 gives the full variable domain: DSGVTQTPKHLITATGQRVTLRCSPRSGDLSVYWYQQSLDQGLQFLIQYYNGEERAKGNILERFSAQQFPDLHSELNLSSLELGDSALYFCASSTRGNYGYTFGSGTRLTVV.

The chain has TRBV5-1 and TRBJ1-3; the D is unclear. This CDR3 has 16 amino acids. The ends were cut back, 0 bases at V and 0 bases at J, with 10 bases in the middle. The germline gives CDR1 SGHRS, CDR2 YFSETQ. This chain's CDR3 is CASSLDGGYSGNTIYF. The CDR3 nucleotides are TGCGCCAGCAGCTTGGATGGAGGGTACTCTGGAAACACCATATATTTT.

The chain links TRBV5-8 to TRBJ2-2, with D uncertain. Germline loops: CDR1 SGHTS, CDR2 YDEGEE. CDR3 size: 12 residues. Trimming took 10 bases from V and 7 from J, leaving 14 bases between them. CDR3 nucleotide sequence: TGTGCCCAAGGCCCCCTCGGCGGGGAGCTGTTTTTT. Protein sequence: CAQGPLGGELFF.

The chain uses TRBV5-6 and TRBJ1-4, with TRBD1 as a possible D gene (5 bases). Germline V gene sequence: CDR1 SGHDT, CDR2 YYEEEE. V gave up 4 bases and J gave up 10 bases, with 11 bases separating them. The CDR3 runs to 12 residues. The CDR3 loop is CASSRPGTKLFF. CDR3 nucleotides: TGTGCCAGCAGCCGACCCGGGACAAAACTGTTTTTT.

The chain uses TRBV2 and TRBJ1-2; 7 nucleotides match TRBD1. CDR3 length: 15 amino acids. The ends lost 7 bases at V and 2 bases at J; junction bases unmatched: 10. Germline V gene lookup returns CDR1 SNHLY and CDR2 FYNNEI. The CDR3 nucleotides are TGTGCCAGCACCCAGGCGAACAGGGGAAACTATGGCTACACCTTC. As protein: CASTQANRGNYGYTF.

The V gene is TRBV14, the J gene TRBJ1-1; D is undetermined. CDR3 length: 14 residues. Trimming took off 0 bases at V and 6 bases at J, with 11 bases between the two ends. CDR1 is SGHDN and CDR2 is FVKESK in the germline V gene. This CDR3 reads CASSQDRSSAEAFF. CDR3 nucleotide sequence: TGTGCCAGCAGCCAAGATCGAAGTTCGGCTGAAGCTTTCTTT.

J is TRBJ1-6 and V is TRBV11-3, with unresolved D. V shed 3 bases and J shed 8 bases, with 14 bases lying between them. The CDR3 length is 15 residues. Germline V CDR1 and CDR2: SGHNT, YENEEA. CDR3 sequence reads: CASSFLGKMDSPLHF. In DNA form, the CDR3 reads TGTGCCAGCAGCTTCCTCGGCAAGATGGATTCACCCCTCCACTTT.

V gene TRBV28 combines with J gene TRBJ1-6; weak D call: TRBD1 (6 bases). Trimming pared 6 bases from V and 8 bases from J, leaving 17 bases between. Per the germline V gene, CDR1 is MDHEN and CDR2 is SYDVKM. The CDR3 covers 15 residues. This CDR3 reads CASRTGAWGYSPLHF. The CDR3 DNA follows: TGTGCCAGCAGGACAGGTGCGTGGGGTTATTCACCCCTCCACTTT.

The CDR3 DNA is TGTGCCAGCAGTTACGGACTAGCAGGAGATACGCAGTATTTT. Its translation: CASSYGLAGDTQYF. The chain links TRBV6-5 to TRBJ2-3, with 8 bases fitting TRBD2. Looked up from germline, CDR1 is MNHEY and CDR2 is SVGAGI. After removal of 2 bases from V and 5 bases from J, the junction contained 3 bases not matched to a gene. This CDR3 region has 14 residues.